The 16 T cell receptor beta chains below all came from one sample that was sequenced in a study of blood T cell repertoires in COVID-19 (dated by TCRdb to 2019 to 2021). Library method: the immunoSEQ multiplex PCR assay. In TCRdb, the immuneACCESS table is reduced to in-frame sequences with V and J assigned. These tables do not hold every clone; where another copy was compared, an unresolved V gene accounts for under half, and the others remain unexplained. The sample contains roughly 200,000 clones, around 80% of them found a single time. Jointly, the top ten make up around 7.8% of the sample. Sequenced input: peripheral blood. Source of these receptors: an elderly woman with COVID-19, enrolled during active disease.

The chain uses TRBV18 and TRBJ2-1; TRBD2 matches 13 bases. This CDR3 is 17 amino acids long. Looked up from germline, CDR1 is KGHSH and CDR2 is LQKENI. V dropped 6 bases and J dropped 0; count of bases not matched to a gene: 5. Here the CDR3 DNA reads TGTGCCAGCTCCCCTGGACTAGCGGGAGTCTCCTACAATGAGCAGTTCTTC. As protein: CASSPGLAGVSYNEQFF.

A single count supports this clone. The chain has TRBV5-1 and TRBJ2-7, with TRBD1 matching 10 bases. This CDR3 comprises 14 residues. Trimming removed 4 bases from V and 2 bases from J; junction bases left unmatched: 3. Germline-derived CDR1 and CDR2 are SGHRS and YFSETQ. CDR3 sequence: CASSGTGVAYEQYF. As DNA, the CDR3 is TGCGCCAGCAGCGGGACAGGGGTAGCCTACGAGCAGTACTTC.

This clone was observed a single time. The gene calls are TRBV5-1 and TRBJ1-4, with 7 bases fitting TRBD1. CDR3 length equals 14 residues. The trim removed 4 bases at V and 2 bases at J, leaving 2 bases unmatched. In germline, CDR1 is SGHRS, CDR2 YFSETQ. The CDR3: CASSQGQTNEKLFF. The CDR3 DNA reads as TGCGCCAGCAGCCAGGGACAGACTAATGAAAAACTGTTTTTT.

CDR3 region: CASSPGQGTDGYTF. DNA of the CDR3: TGTGCCAGCAGTCCGGGACAGGGGACGGATGGCTACACCTTC. The rearrangement links TRBV28 to TRBJ1-2, with TRBD1 matching over 10 bases. After removal of 5 bases from V and 6 bases from J, the junction contained 6 bases not matched to a gene. Germline values: CDR1 MDHEN, CDR2 SYDVKM. The CDR3 consists of 14 residues.

This rearrangement joins TRBV12-3 or TRBV12-4 to TRBJ1-1; D perhaps matches TRBD1 (6 bases). This CDR3 is 13 amino acids long. Trimming cost V 7 bases and J 5 bases, with 14 bases left between them. The CDR3 here is CASKGDFATEAFF. In DNA, the CDR3 is TGTGCCAGCAAGGGGGATTTTGCGACTGAAGCTTTCTTT.

The CDR3 nucleotides are TGTGCCAGCTCTCGGGGGGCAACTAATGAAAAACTGTTTTTT. Its protein is CASSRGATNEKLFF. This rearrangement joins TRBV18 to TRBJ1-4; possible D gene TRBD1, 5 bases. This CDR3 has 14 residues. V dropped 6 bases and J dropped 0 bases, with 8 bases sitting between them. Germline V CDR1 and CDR2: KGHSH, LQKENI.

This clone turned up a few times. The chain combines TRBV19 with TRBJ2-2; 7 bases line up with TRBD1. CDR1 is LNHDA and CDR2 is SQIVND in the germline V gene (reference sequence). The CDR3 spans 15 residues. V was clipped by 7 bases and J by 2 bases; unmatched bases: 7. The CDR3 region is CASNFWDRNTGELFF. DNA for the CDR3: TGTGCCAGTAATTTCTGGGACAGAAACACCGGGGAGCTGTTTTTT.

The chain carries TRBV4-1 and TRBJ1-2; no clear D. CDR3 length: 13 amino acids. V was shortened by 6 bases and J by 1 base, with 9 bases between the two germline ends. CDR1 and CDR2 (germline): MGHRA, YSYEKL. CDR3: CASSESGNYGYTF. CDR3 sequence (DNA): TGCGCCAGCAGTGAGTCGGGTAACTATGGCTACACCTTC.

CDR3 residues: CASSYSRGTEAFF. CDR3 in DNA: TGTGCCAGCAGTTACTCGAGAGGAACTGAAGCTTTCTTT. The chain joins TRBV6-5 to TRBJ1-1; D remains unclear. This CDR3 is 13 amino acids long. Trimming shortened V by 0 bases and J by 5 bases, and 7 bases separated the two germline ends. In germline, CDR1 is MNHEY, CDR2 SVGAGI.

The rearrangement links TRBV28 to TRBJ1-1; tentatively, D is TRBD1 (6 bases). This CDR3 is built from 12 residues. CDR1 is MDHEN, CDR2 SYDVKM, per germline. Trimming stripped 8 bases from V and 8 bases from J, with 15 bases between. The CDR3 bases are TGTGCCAGCCGATTGACAGGAGCCGAAGCTTTCTTT. Translation: CASRLTGAEAFF.

V and J are TRBV9 and TRBJ2-1; D possibly corresponds to TRBD1 (5 bases). This CDR3 spans 13 amino acids. Trimming removed 2 bases from V and 4 bases from J, with 7 bases in between. Looked up from germline, CDR1 is SGDLS and CDR2 is YYNGEE. CDR3 sequence: CASSVDSYNEQFF. DNA of the CDR3: TGTGCCAGCAGCGTCGACAGTTACAATGAGCAGTTCTTC.

V and J are TRBV21-1 and TRBJ2-1; the table names TRBD2, a call not compared with the DNA. TRBV21-1 is a known pseudogene. The CDR3 runs 13 residues. CDR3: CASSKEYLAEQFF. CDR3 coding DNA: TGTGCCAGCAGCAAAGAGTATTTAGCGGAGCAGTTCTTC.

The rearrangement links TRBV5-1 to TRBJ1-2, with TRBD1 matching 10 bases. The CDR3 extends over 15 amino acids. In germline, CDR1 is SGHRS, CDR2 YFSETQ. V shed 4 bases, J shed 4 bases, and the junction held 7 bases outside the gene matches. The CDR3 reads CASSPGQGPIYGYTF. In DNA form, the CDR3 reads TGCGCCAGCAGCCCGGGACAGGGGCCTATCTATGGCTACACCTTC. Using reference TRBV5-1 and TRBJ1-2 for the parts outside the CDR3, the full variable domain is KAGVTQTPRYLIKTRGQQVTLSCSPISGHRSVSWYQQTPGQGLQFLFEYFSETQRNKGNFPGRFSGRQFSNSRSEMNVSTLELGDSALYLCASSPGQGPIYGYTFGSGTRLTVV.

The chain links TRBV19 to TRBJ2-1; a possible D gene is TRBD2 (5 bases). The CDR3 is 11 amino acids. Germline values: CDR1 LNHDA, CDR2 SQIVND (reference sequence). V was shortened by 8 bases and J by 7 bases, with 9 bases between the two germline ends. In nucleotides, the CDR3 is TGTGCCAGTCGCGGCGGGAATGAGCAGTTCTTC. Translated: CASRGGNEQFF.

This clone was observed once. The chain carries TRBV6-2 or TRBV6-3 and TRBJ2-1, with a possible D match to TRBD2 (5 bases). Germline assignment: CDR1 MNHEY and CDR2 SVGEGT. This CDR3 has 13 residues. V was pared by 4 bases and J by 9 bases, with 13 bases between. The CDR3 spells CASSSLVPGEQFF. In DNA, the CDR3 is TGTGCCAGCAGTTCACTAGTGCCCGGTGAGCAGTTCTTC.

Only a few counts were recorded for this clone. The rearrangement links TRBV6-5 to TRBJ1-2, with a weak D call TRBD1 (5 bases). CDR3 length equals 13 residues. V lost 8 bases and J lost 0, with 10 bases in between. Germline V gene sequence: CDR1 MNHEY, CDR2 SVGAGI. CDR3 in DNA: TGTGCCAGCGGGGCATATTCTAACTATGGCTACACCTTC. It yields the protein CASGAYSNYGYTF.